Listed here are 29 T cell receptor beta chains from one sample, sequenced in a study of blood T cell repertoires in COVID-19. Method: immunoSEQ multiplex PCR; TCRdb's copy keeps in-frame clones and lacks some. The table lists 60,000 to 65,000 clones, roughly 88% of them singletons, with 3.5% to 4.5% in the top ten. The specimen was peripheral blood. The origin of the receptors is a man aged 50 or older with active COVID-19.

CDR3 region: CASSLVGISAEAFF. CDR3 sequence (DNA): TGTGCCAGCAGCTTAGTGGGTATTAGCGCTGAAGCTTTCTTT. The rearrangement uses TRBV7-9 and TRBJ1-1; D gene uncertain. The CDR3 is 14 residues long. The V end lost 1 base, the J end lost 6 bases, and 12 bases lay between the germline ends. Germline-derived CDR1 and CDR2 are SEHNR and FQNEAQ (reference sequence).

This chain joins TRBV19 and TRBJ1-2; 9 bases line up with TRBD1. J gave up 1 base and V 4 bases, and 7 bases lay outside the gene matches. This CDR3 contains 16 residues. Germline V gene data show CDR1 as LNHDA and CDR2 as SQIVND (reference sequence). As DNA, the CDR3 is TGTGCCAGTAGTAAACTACCGGGACAGGGTAACTATGGCTACACCTTC. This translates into CASSKLPGQGNYGYTF.

This CDR3 is CASSFLAEQETQYF. In DNA, the CDR3 is TGTGCCAGCAGTTTTCTAGCGGAGCAAGAGACCCAGTACTTC. The chain employs TRBV11-3 and TRBJ2-5; 7 nucleotides match TRBD2. The CDR3 has 14 amino acids. CDR1 is SGHNT, CDR2 YENEEA, per germline. Unmatched junction bases numbered 6, after V lost 6 bases and J lost 2 bases.

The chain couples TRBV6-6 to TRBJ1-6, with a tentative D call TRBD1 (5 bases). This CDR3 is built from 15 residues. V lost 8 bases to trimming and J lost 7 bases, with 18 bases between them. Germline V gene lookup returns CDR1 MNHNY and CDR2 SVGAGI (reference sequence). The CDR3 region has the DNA TGTGCCAGCTTCCCAACAGGAGGGTTGAATTCACCCCTCCACTTT. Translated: CASFPTGGLNSPLHF.

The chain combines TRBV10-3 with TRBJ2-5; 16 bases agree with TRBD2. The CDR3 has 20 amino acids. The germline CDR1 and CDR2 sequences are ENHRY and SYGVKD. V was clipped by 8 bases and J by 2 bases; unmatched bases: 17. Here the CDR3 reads CAIRPSRGLAGGIEQETQYF. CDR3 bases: TGTGCCATCCGACCTTCGAGGGGACTAGCGGGGGGGATAGAACAAGAGACCCAGTACTTC.

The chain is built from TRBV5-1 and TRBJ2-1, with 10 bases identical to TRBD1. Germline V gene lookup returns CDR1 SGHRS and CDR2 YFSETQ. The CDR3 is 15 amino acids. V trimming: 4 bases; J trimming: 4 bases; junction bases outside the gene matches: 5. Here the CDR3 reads CASSPQGQGYNEQFF. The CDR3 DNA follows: TGCGCCAGCAGCCCTCAGGGACAGGGGTACAATGAGCAGTTCTTC.

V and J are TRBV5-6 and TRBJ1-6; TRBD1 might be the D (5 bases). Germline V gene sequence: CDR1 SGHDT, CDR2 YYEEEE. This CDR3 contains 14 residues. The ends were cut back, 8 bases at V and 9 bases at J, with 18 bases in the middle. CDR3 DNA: TGTGCCAGTAGAGCCTCAGGGCAAGGTTCACCCCTCCACTTT. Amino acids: CASRASGQGSPLHF.

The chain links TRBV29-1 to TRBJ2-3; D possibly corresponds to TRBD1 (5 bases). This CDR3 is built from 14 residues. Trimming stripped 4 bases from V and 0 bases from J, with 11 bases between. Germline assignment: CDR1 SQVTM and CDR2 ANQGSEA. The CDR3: CSVVVGHSTDTQYF. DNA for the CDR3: TGCAGCGTTGTTGTCGGACACAGCACAGATACGCAGTATTTT.

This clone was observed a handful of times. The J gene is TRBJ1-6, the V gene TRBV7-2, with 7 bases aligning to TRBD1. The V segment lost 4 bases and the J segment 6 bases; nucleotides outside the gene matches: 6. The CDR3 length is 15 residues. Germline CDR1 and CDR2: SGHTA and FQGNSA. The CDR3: CASSYSGQTNSPLHF. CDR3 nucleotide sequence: TGTGCCAGCAGCTATTCGGGACAGACTAATTCACCCCTCCACTTT.

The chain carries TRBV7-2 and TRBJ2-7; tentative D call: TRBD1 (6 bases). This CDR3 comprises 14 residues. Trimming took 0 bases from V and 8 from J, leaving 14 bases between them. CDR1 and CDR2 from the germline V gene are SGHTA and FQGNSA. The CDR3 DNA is TGTGCCAGCAGCTTAGCGTTAAACAGGGAAAAGCAGTACTTC. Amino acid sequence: CASSLALNREKQYF.

The DNA for the CDR3 is TGCGCCAGCAGCCAACCCGGACAGGGGGGGGGTCAGCCCCAGCATTTT. Translating it yields CASSQPGQGGGQPQHF. J is TRBJ1-5 and V is TRBV4-1, with 10 bases that match TRBD1. The CDR3 totals 16 residues. Trimming cost V 2 bases and J 6 bases; bases outside gene matches: 7. CDR1 is MGHRA, CDR2 YSYEKL, per germline.

The CDR3 is CASSRGTGSNEQFF. In DNA form, the CDR3 reads TGTGCCAGCAGCCGCGGGACAGGGAGCAATGAGCAGTTCTTC. V is TRBV6-5 and J is TRBJ2-1, with TRBD1 matching over 9 bases. Trimming cost V 6 bases and J 6 bases; bases outside gene matches: 6. The CDR3 loop spans 14 amino acids. Germline values: CDR1 MNHEY, CDR2 SVGAGI.

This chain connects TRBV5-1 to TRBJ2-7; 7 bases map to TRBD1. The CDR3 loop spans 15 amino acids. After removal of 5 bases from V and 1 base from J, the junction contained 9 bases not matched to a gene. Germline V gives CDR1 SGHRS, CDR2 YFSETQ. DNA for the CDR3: TGCGCCAGCAGTTCAGCCGGGACAGTGTCCTACGAGCAGTACTTC. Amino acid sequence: CASSSAGTVSYEQYF.

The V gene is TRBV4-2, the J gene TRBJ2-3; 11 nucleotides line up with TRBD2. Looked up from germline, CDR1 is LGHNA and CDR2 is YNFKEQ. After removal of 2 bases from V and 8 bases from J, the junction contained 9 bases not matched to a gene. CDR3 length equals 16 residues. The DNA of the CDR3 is TGTGCCAGCAGCCAAAGGGTTCTAGCGGGGGGTGCTACGCAGTATTTT. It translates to CASSQRVLAGGATQYF.

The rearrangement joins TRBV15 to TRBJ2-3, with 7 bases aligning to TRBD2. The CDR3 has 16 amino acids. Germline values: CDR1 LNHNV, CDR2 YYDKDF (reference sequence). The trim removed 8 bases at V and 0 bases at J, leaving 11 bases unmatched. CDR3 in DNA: TGTGCCACCGGACCAAGCGGGGCAGCGAGCACAGATACGCAGTATTTT. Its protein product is CATGPSGAASTDTQYF.

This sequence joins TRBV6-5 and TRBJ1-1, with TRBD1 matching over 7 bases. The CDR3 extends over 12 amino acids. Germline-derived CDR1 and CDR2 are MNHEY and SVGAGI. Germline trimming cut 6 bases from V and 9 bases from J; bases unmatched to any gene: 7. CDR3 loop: CASRGWGQQAFF. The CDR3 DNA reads TGTGCCAGCAGGGGCTGGGGACAGCAAGCTTTCTTT.

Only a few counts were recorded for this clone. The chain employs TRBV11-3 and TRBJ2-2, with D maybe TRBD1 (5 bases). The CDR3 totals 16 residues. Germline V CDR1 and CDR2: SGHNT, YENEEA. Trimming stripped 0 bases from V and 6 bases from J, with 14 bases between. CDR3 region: CASSLEISRAAGELFF. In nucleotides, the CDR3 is TGTGCCAGCAGCTTAGAAATAAGCAGGGCGGCCGGGGAGCTGTTTTTT.

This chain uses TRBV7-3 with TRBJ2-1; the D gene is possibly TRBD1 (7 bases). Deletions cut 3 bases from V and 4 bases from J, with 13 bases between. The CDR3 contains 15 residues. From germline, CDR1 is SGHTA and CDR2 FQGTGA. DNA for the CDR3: TGTGCCAGCAGCTTCGCGGGACAGAAATACAATGAGCAGTTCTTC. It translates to CASSFAGQKYNEQFF.

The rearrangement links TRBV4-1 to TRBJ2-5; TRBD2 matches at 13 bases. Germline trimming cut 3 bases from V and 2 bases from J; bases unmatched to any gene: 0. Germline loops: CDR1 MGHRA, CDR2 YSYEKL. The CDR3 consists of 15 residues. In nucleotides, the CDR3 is TGCGCCAGCAGCCAGGGACTAGCGGGACAAGAGACCCAGTACTTC. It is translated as CASSQGLAGQETQYF.

The DNA of the CDR3 is TGTGCCAGCAGCCTAACCGGGACAGGGGGTTCACCCCTCCACTTT. Protein: CASSLTGTGGSPLHF. The chain is built from TRBV7-9 and TRBJ1-6; 11 nucleotides line up with TRBD1. J gave up 9 bases and V 5 bases, and 6 bases lay outside the gene matches. Germline-derived CDR1 and CDR2 are SEHNR and FQNEAQ (reference sequence). The CDR3 covers 15 residues.

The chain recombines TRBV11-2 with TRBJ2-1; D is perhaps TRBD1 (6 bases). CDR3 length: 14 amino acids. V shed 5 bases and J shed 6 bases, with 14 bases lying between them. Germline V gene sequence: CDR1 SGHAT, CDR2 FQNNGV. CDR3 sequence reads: CASSTRDKTNEQFF. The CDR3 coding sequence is TGTGCCAGCAGCACGAGGGACAAGACCAATGAGCAGTTCTTC. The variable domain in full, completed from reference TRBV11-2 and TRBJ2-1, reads EAGVAQSPRYKIIEKRQSVAFWCNPISGHATLYWYQQILGQGPKLLIQFQNNGVVDDSQLPKDRFSAERLKGVDSTLKIQPAKLEDSAVYLCASSTRDKTNEQFFGPGTRLTVL.

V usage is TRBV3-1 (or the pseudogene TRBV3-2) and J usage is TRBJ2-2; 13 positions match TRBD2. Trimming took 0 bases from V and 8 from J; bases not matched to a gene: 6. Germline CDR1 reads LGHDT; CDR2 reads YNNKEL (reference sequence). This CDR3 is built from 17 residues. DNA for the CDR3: TGTGCCAGCAGCCAAGAGCCGGGACTAGCGGGGAAAGGGGAGCTGTTTTTT. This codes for CASSQEPGLAGKGELFF.

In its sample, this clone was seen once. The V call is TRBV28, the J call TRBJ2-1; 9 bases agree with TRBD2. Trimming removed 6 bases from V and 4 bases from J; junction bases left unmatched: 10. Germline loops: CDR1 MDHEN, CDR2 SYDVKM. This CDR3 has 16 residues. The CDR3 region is CASRSYRGGVYNEQFF. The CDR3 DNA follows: TGTGCCAGCAGGTCGTATCGCGGGGGGGTGTACAATGAGCAGTTCTTC.

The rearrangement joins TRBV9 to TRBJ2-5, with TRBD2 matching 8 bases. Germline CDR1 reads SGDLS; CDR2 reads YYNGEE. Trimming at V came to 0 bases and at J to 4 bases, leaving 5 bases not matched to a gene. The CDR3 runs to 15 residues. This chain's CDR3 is CASSVEWAGGETQYF. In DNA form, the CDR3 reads TGTGCCAGCAGCGTAGAGTGGGCGGGGGGAGAGACCCAGTACTTC.

The CDR3 nucleotides read TGCAGTGCCCCGGCGGGGGATACGCAGTATTTT. Translating gives CSAPAGDTQYF. The chain joins TRBV20-1 to TRBJ2-3; a weak D match, TRBD2 (6 bases). The length of the CDR3 is 11 residues. The V and J ends lost 6 bases and 6 bases respectively, with 10 bases between them. CDR1 DFQATT and CDR2 SNEGSKA come from the germline V gene (reference sequence).

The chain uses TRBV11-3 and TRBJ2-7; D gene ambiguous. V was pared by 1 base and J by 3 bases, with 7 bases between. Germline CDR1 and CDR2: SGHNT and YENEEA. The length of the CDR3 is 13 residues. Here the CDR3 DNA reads TGTGCCAGCAGCTTAGGAGATAGCTACGAGCAGTACTTC. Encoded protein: CASSLGDSYEQYF.

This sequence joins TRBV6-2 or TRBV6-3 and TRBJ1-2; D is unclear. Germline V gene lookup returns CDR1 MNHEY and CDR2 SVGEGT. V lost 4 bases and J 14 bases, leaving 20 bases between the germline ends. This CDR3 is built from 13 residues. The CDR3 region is CASSSVPGGRMTF. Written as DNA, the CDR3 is TGTGCCAGCAGTTCGGTTCCGGGCGGGCGGATGACCTTC.

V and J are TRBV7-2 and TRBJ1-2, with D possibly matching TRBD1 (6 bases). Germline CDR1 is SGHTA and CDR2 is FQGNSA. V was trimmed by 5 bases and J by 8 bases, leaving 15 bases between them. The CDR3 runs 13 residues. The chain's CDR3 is CASSPDRLQGYTF. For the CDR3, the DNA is TGTGCCAGCAGCCCGGACAGACTTCAAGGCTACACCTTC.

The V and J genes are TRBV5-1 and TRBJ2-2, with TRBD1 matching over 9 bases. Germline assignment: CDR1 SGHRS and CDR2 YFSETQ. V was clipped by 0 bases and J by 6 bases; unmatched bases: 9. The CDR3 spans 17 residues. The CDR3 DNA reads TGCGCCAGCAGCTTGGCGGGACAGGGAGATTTGGCCGGGGAGCTGTTTTTT. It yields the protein CASSLAGQGDLAGELFF. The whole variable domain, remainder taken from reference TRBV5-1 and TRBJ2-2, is KAGVTQTPRYLIKTRGQQVTLSCSPISGHRSVSWYQQTPGQGLQFLFEYFSETQRNKGNFPGRFSGRQFSNSRSEMNVSTLELGDSALYLCASSLAGQGDLAGELFFGEGSRLTVL.